The entry that follows covers one T cell receptor (beta chain) sequence. Its antigen is not known. TCRdb called the reads again in MiXCR, with one record for every CDR3 protein. The sample shows more than 650,000 distinct CDR3 sequences, 35% of them seen only once. The data were taken from a study of T cell repertoires in cytomegalovirus infection. As for the study in general: From public TCR beta signatures came an indication of both CMV infection and matching HLA type. The study, taken as a whole, reports: HLA-C-restricted CMV clonotypes gave the most frequent clonotype in two of eight donors. Cumulative public TCR beta family frequency identified carriers of CMV plus the relevant HLA.

CDR3 length equals 13 residues. V shed 3 bases and J shed 6 bases, with 12 bases lying between them. The germline V gene has CDR1 DFQATT and CDR2 SNEGSKA (reference sequence). Specimen: PBMCs. This receptor was identified in a human donor in good health (CMV status not recorded). Some clones in this sample may be carry-over from other donors' samples. This rearrangement joins TRBV20-1 to TRBJ2-1, with D perhaps TRBD1 (5 bases). Written as DNA, the CDR3 is TGCAGTGCTAGCAAGGGGCTAACCAATGAGCAGTTCTTC. Translating it yields CSASKGLTNEQFF.